Listed below are T cell receptor beta chains from one sample, sequenced in a study of blood T cell repertoires in COVID-19. Sequenced by immunoSEQ multiplex PCR; TCRdb stores in-frame clones only, minus some. The sample carries roughly 500,000 clones, 89% recorded once. The sequencing sample was made of peripheral blood. The receptors were gathered from a man younger than 30 with COVID-19, enrolled during active disease. The CDR3 runs from the conserved cysteine through the conserved F or W. The D gene is left open where the match is weak. Not every row has a clone size; where given, it reads once, few, many or a size class.

>-|TRBV11-2|TRBJ2-5|-
TGTGCCAGCAGCCAGAGGCTCCAAGAGACCCAGTACTTC
CASSQRLQETQYF
>-|TRBV6-5|TRBJ1-1|-
TGTGCCAGCAGCCCCCCGGGGGGCACCACTGAAGCTTTCTTT
CASSPPGGTTEAFF
>-|TRBV12-3/TRBV12-4|TRBJ2-7|-
TGTGCCAGCAGTTTCCTAGCGTCAAACGAGCAGTACTTC
CASSFLASNEQYF
>-|TRBV5-1|TRBJ1-2|few
TGCGCCAGCAGCTCACGAACAGGGAGAAACTATGGCTACACCTTC
CASSSRTGRNYGYTF
>-|TRBV4-1|TRBJ2-7|-
TGCGCCAGCAGCCTAGGGGCAGGGCATACCTACGAGCAGTACTTC
CASSLGAGHTYEQYF
>-|TRBV2|TRBJ2-5|-
TGTGCCAGCAGAGGGGTAGAGACCCAGTACTTC
CASRGVETQYF
>TRBD1|TRBV28|TRBJ1-5|-
TGTGCCAGCAGCCCCGGGACAGGAAAAATTCTTAGCAATCAGCCCCAGCATTTT
CASSPGTGKILSNQPQHF
>-|TRBV19|TRBJ1-2|once
TGTGCCAGTAGTGAGGTTCCAAACTATGGCTACACCTTC
CASSEVPNYGYTF
>TRBD1|TRBV7-7|TRBJ2-7|-
TGTGCTAGCAGCACTTGGACAGGGGACGAGCAGTACTTC
CASSTWTGDEQYF
>-|TRBV2|TRBJ1-1|-
TGTGCCAGCAGTCTAATACCCAGGGTAGACACTGAAGCTTTCTTT
CASSLIPRVDTEAFF
>TRBD2|TRBV3-1/TRBV3-2|TRBJ2-1|-
TGTGCCAGCAGCCAGACCTTACTAGCGGGAGCGGGGAGAAGCTCCTACAATGAGCAGTTCTTC
CASSQTLLAGAGRSSYNEQFF
>-|TRBV2|TRBJ1-5|-
TGTGCCAGCACGAAGCGTGGCAATCAGCCCCAGCATTTT
CASTKRGNQPQHF
>-|TRBV7-2|TRBJ2-7|-
TGTGCCAGCAGCTTAACTAGTGGGTACGAGCAGTACTTC
CASSLTSGYEQYF
>-|TRBV30|TRBJ1-2|-
TGTGCCTGGAGTGTTTATGAGCGGGGAATCTATGGCTACACCTTC
CAWSVYERGIYGYTF
>-|TRBV25-1|TRBJ2-7|-
TGTGCCAGCAGTTTGCAGGGGTGGTCCGAGCAGTACTTC
CASSLQGWSEQYF
>-|TRBV12-5|TRBJ1-5|-
TGTGCTAGTGGTTCCTGGGGGAGGGGCAATCAGCCCCAGCATTTT
CASGSWGRGNQPQHF
>TRBD1|TRBV25-1|TRBJ2-1|few
TGTGCCAGCCGCATTACAGGGGTAAATGAGCAGTTCTTC
CASRITGVNEQFF
>TRBD2|TRBV10-2|TRBJ2-3|once
TGCGCCAGCAGGAGGACTAGCGGGAGCGCAGATACGCAGTATTTT
CASRRTSGSADTQYF
>-|TRBV7-9|TRBJ1-2|once
TGTGCCAGCAGCTTAGCGCCTGAGGGAAGGGGCTACACCTTC
CASSLAPEGRGYTF
>TRBD1|TRBV7-8|TRBJ1-1|-
TGTGCCAGCAGCTTAGCCGGGACAGGGGGTGAAGCTTTCTTT
CASSLAGTGGEAFF
>-|TRBV6-5|TRBJ2-2|few
TGTGCCAGCAGTTACGCGGTGGTATCCGGGGAGCTGTTTTTT
CASSYAVVSGELFF
>-|TRBV6-5|TRBJ2-7|-
TGTGCCAGCAGTACTACCGCGCAGTACGGCTACGAGCAGTACTTC
CASSTTAQYGYEQYF
>TRBD1|TRBV6-6|TRBJ2-5|many
TGTGCCAGCAGTCACGGGACAGTCGAGGGGACCCAGTACTTC
CASSHGTVEGTQYF
>-|TRBV14|TRBJ2-7|-
TGTGCCAGCAGCCACACACGTTTATCCGAGCAGTACTTC
CASSHTRLSEQYF
>-|TRBV20-1|TRBJ1-6|-
TGCAGTGCTAGTCGAGAGGGAACCCGGCCGTATAATTCACCCCTCCACTTT
CSASREGTRPYNSPLHF
>-|TRBV3-1/TRBV3-2|TRBJ2-7|-
TGTGCCAGCAGCCAAGTGTCTAGTGGATCCGAGCAGTACTTC
CASSQVSSGSEQYF
>TRBD2|TRBV3-1/TRBV3-2|TRBJ2-1|-
TGTGCCAGCGCGAATAGCGGGCAAACTTACAATGAGCAGTTCTTC
CASANSGQTYNEQFF
>-|TRBV7-9|TRBJ2-7|-
TGTGCCAGCAGCCCATCCGGCAGGGATCGGAACGAGCAGTACTTC
CASSPSGRDRNEQYF
>-|TRBV11-3|TRBJ2-2|-
TGTGCCAGCAGCGCGAGCGGGAACACCGGGGAGCTGTTTTTT
CASSASGNTGELFF
>-|TRBV11-3|TRBJ2-3|-
TGTGCCAGCAGCATTGAGGGGGGGGGCACAGATACGCAGTATTTT
CASSIEGGGTDTQYF
>-|TRBV5-1|TRBJ2-7|-
TGCGCCAGCACGGACGGCTCGGGGGTCCACGAGCAGTACTTC
CASTDGSGVHEQYF
>TRBD1|TRBV5-4|TRBJ2-5|-
TGTGCCAGCAGCCAAACTGGACAGGGGGAGGTAGAGACCCAGTACTTC
CASSQTGQGEVETQYF
>TRBD1|TRBV18|TRBJ1-4|-
TGTGCCAGCTCACCACCGGGACAGAGGGAAGAAAAACTGTTTTTT
CASSPPGQREEKLFF
>TRBD2|TRBV7-9|TRBJ2-3|-
TGTGCCAGCAGCTTCCTAGCGGGAGTGGCAGATACGCAGTATTTT
CASSFLAGVADTQYF
>TRBD2|TRBV27|TRBJ2-1|-
TGTGCCAGCAGTTTACCTAGCGGGGGGGCCTACAATGAGCAGTTCTTC
CASSLPSGGAYNEQFF
>-|TRBV5-1|TRBJ2-7|-
TGCGCCAGCAGCTTGAGTTACGGGAGTACCTACGAGCAGTACTTC
CASSLSYGSTYEQYF
>TRBD2|TRBV25-1|TRBJ2-5|-
TGTGCCAGCAGTGTTAGCGGGGGGCCCAGGGGGACCCAGTACTTC
CASSVSGGPRGTQYF
>-|TRBV15|TRBJ2-1|-
TGTGCCACCAGCAGGCAGACAGTTAGCTCCTACAATGAGCAGTTCTTC
CATSRQTVSSYNEQFF
>-|TRBV7-6|TRBJ2-7|once
TGTGCCAGCAGCACCACCGGGACACCGCAGTACTTC
CASSTTGTPQYF
>-|TRBV30|TRBJ1-5|-
TGTGCCTGGAGCCAAGCGGGACGGGGAAATAATCAGCCCCAGCATTTT
CAWSQAGRGNNQPQHF
>TRBD1|TRBV19|TRBJ1-3|-
TGTGCCAGTAGTCCCCGGACAGGATCTGGAAACACCATATATTTT
CASSPRTGSGNTIYF
>TRBD2|TRBV11-2|TRBJ2-1|once
TGTGCCAGCAGCCCGAGGACTAGCGGGAACAATGAGCAGTTCTTC
CASSPRTSGNNEQFF
>-|TRBV7-6|TRBJ2-1|-
TGTGCCAGCAGCTTAGATGGGAGCTCCTACAATGAGCAGTTCTTC
CASSLDGSSYNEQFF
>TRBD1|TRBV2|TRBJ1-4|-
TGTGCCAGCAGCCAACAGGGGGAGACTGAAAAACTGTTTTTT
CASSQQGETEKLFF
>TRBD1|TRBV5-6|TRBJ1-5|-
TGTGCCAGCAGCTTGCAGGGGGTTACTCAGCCCCAGCATTTT
CASSLQGVTQPQHF